What follows is one T cell receptor beta chain and its context. Its antigen is unidentified. Each patient went into thyroid surgery without having received any treatment. As processed by the authors: It was from CDR3 differences across clinicopathological groups that a distant-metastasis classifier for papillary thyroid cancer was built. With MiXCR, TCRdb reprocessed the PCR reads. What appears here as the V and J calls and clone size reflects TCRdb's work, not the paper's. In the table there are approximately 4,100 clones, roughly 35% of which are singletons. This sample is drawn from a study of metastatic and nonmetastatic thyroid tumors. Study-wide background: Thyroid patients, malignant and benign, had repertoires compared across blood and tumor or nodule tissue. Findings and caveats of the study: TCR beta diversity was reportedly significantly higher in malignant thyroid tumors than benign nodules, in blood and tumor.

The V end was cut by 5 bases, the J end by 6 bases, with 10 bases between. Germline lookup yields CDR1 SGHNT and CDR2 YENEEA. The CDR3 extends over 13 amino acids. Sequenced: adjacent normal tissue. This chain connects TRBV11-3 to TRBJ2-2; D is perhaps TRBD2 (5 bases). This sequence originates from a male donor with papillary thyroid cancer or a benign thyroid nodule (not recorded which). Some clones in this sample may be carry-over from other donors' samples. This CDR3 reads CASSDYSSGELFF. The CDR3, as DNA: TGTGCCAGCAGCGACTATAGCTCCGGGGAGCTGTTTTTT. The variable domain in full, completed from reference TRBV11-3 and TRBJ2-2, reads EAGVVQSPRYKIIEKKQPVAFWCNPISGHNTLYWYLQNLGQGPELLIRYENEEAVDDSQLPKDRFSAERLKGVDSTLKIQPAELGDSAVYLCASSDYSSGELFFGEGSRLTVL.